A selection of T cell receptor beta chains follows, all from one sample in a study of cytotoxic CD8 clonotypes in ibrutinib-treated CLL. Assay: immunoSEQ multiplex PCR; the TCRdb copy retains only in-frame clones and omits some. In the table there are fewer than 100,000 clones, about 86% of which are singletons. The sequences come from PBMCs, collected before ibrutinib treatment. The source is a human donor with chronic lymphocytic leukemia. CDR3s include the opening cysteine and the closing phenylalanine or tryptophan. Fields, in order: clone size, J gene, V gene, CDR3 protein. Where a row states a size, it is once, few, many or the class of an expanded clone; other rows omit it.

once,TRBJ2-3,TRBV5-1,CASRISGQGLTDTQYF
-,TRBJ1-5,TRBV18,CASSQGARNQPQHF
-,TRBJ2-3,TRBV9,CASSGWISTDTQYF
-,TRBJ1-3,TRBV30,CAWSSPSSGNTIYF
-,TRBJ2-3,TRBV21-1,CASSQRDVGTDTQYF
-,TRBJ1-2,TRBV6-1,CASSEAHYRTDFYGYTF
-,TRBJ1-5,TRBV4-1,CASSREQGRNNQPQHF
-,TRBJ2-7,TRBV27,CASGRTSGSDEQYF
-,TRBJ1-3,TRBV6-6,CASSTSDGNTIYF
-,TRBJ2-7,TRBV7-2,CASSLVRSGPQYF
-,TRBJ2-5,TRBV6-5,CASSPVGETQYF
-,TRBJ1-1,TRBV11-2,CASSLDHSHTEAFF
-,TRBJ2-2,TRBV30,CAWSVQQTANTGELFF
-,TRBJ2-3,TRBV7-2,CASSLRGSSTDTQYF
-,TRBJ2-2,TRBV5-1,CASSLRTGRTNTGELFF
-,TRBJ1-1,TRBV2,CASSNGQGGNTEAFF
few,TRBJ2-3,TRBV6-4,CASSERTGGADTQYF
-,TRBJ2-3,TRBV11-2,CASRLSLSGDTDTQYF
-,TRBJ1-2,TRBV14,CASSANIGANYGYTF
-,TRBJ1-2,TRBV2,CASLDVPYGYTF
-,TRBJ2-1,TRBV27,CASSFGRGSYNEQFF
-,TRBJ2-1,TRBV5-1,CASSLVLQRGHYNEQFF
-,TRBJ2-3,TRBV28,CASRIAGQGAWDTQYF
-,TRBJ2-7,TRBV10-3,CAIREPGTGSRFYEQYF
-,TRBJ1-5,TRBV19,CASSIDNQPQHF
-,TRBJ2-3,TRBV10-3,CAISEPGLAQTPSTDTQYF
-,TRBJ2-7,TRBV6-1,CASSGQTGSLTYEQYF
once,TRBJ2-7,TRBV2,CASSDWVSYEQYF
-,TRBJ2-7,TRBV19,CASSPGRSFYQYF
-,TRBJ2-7,TRBV19,CASSIDREDEQYF
once,TRBJ2-7,TRBV5-1,CASSLRTGIHEQYF
-,TRBJ2-3,TRBV6-5,CASSYRRESTDTQYF
-,TRBJ2-7,TRBV27,CASSWGTSGSEQYF
-,TRBJ2-7,TRBV27,CASSLYPLAGEWFEQYF
-,TRBJ1-2,TRBV6-5,CASTYGGNGYTF
-,TRBJ1-1,TRBV12-5,CASGLVGQTTFF
-,TRBJ2-7,TRBV7-9,CASKGGGDLGEQYF
-,TRBJ2-6,TRBV15,CATSWTAGSGANVLTF
once,TRBJ2-3,TRBV27,CASSLGGTDTQYF
-,TRBJ2-7,TRBV7-3,CASSLSGHAYEQYF
-,TRBJ2-1,TRBV9,CASSADPRRGRAYNEQFF
-,TRBJ2-7,TRBV7-2,CASSFSQTSISYEQYF
-,TRBJ1-2,TRBV7-9,CASSPPAGGRDGYTF
-,TRBJ1-1,TRBV18,CASSPEQGAVGTEAFF
-,TRBJ2-3,TRBV7-2,CASSLVGASTDTQYF
few,TRBJ1-4,TRBV5-4,CASSFGGKLFF
-,TRBJ2-1,TRBV5-4,CASSLDRGEQFF
once,TRBJ2-3,TRBV11-3,CASGISGSQTDTQYF
-,TRBJ2-7,TRBV7-8,CASSLEIISGYEQYF
-,TRBJ1-5,TRBV28,CASSFAGSSSNQPQHF
-,TRBJ2-7,TRBV30,CAWSLTGTVYEQYF
-,TRBJ2-7,TRBV11-1,CASSLSAEYEQYF
-,TRBJ1-2,TRBV5-6,CASSFGQGGFGGYGYTF
-,TRBJ2-3,TRBV11-3,CASSFLNTDTQYF
-,TRBJ2-7,TRBV10-3,CATLSQGDSYEQYF
-,TRBJ2-7,TRBV20-1,CSANRMGEQYF
-,TRBJ1-5,TRBV27,CASSFRDSNQPQHF
-,TRBJ2-7,TRBV11-2,CASSLDSGSYEQYF
-,TRBJ1-4,TRBV2,CASSPTGHSEKLFF